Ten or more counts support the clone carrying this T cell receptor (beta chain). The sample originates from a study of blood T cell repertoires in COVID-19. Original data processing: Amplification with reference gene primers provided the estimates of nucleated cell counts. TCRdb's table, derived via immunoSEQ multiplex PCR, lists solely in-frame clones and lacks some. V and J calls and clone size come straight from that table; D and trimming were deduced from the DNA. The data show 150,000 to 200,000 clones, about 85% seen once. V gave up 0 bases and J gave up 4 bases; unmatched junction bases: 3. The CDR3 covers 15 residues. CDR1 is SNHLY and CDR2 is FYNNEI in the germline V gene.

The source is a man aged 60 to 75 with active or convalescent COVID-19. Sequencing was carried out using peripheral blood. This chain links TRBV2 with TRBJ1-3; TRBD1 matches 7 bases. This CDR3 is CASSEAGGLGNTIYF. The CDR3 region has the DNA TGTGCCAGCAGTGAAGCAGGGGGCCTCGGAAACACCATATATTTT.